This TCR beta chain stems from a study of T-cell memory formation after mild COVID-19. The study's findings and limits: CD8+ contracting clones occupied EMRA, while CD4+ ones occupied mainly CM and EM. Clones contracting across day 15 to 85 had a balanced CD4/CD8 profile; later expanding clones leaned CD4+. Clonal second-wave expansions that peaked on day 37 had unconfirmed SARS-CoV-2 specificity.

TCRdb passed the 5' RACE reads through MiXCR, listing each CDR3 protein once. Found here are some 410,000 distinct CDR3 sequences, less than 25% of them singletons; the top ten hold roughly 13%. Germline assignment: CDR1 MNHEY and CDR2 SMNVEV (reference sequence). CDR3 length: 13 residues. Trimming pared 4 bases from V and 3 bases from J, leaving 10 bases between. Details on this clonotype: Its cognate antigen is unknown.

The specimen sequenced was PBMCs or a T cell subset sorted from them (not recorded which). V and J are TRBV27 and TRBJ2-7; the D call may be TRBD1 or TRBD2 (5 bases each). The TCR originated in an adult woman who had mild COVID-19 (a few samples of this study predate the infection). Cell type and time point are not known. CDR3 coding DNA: TGTGCCAGCAGTTCGGGGCCCATCTACGAGCAGTACTTC. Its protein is CASSSGPIYEQYF.